The source of this TCR beta chain is a study of shared clonotypes between healthy human individuals. Study-wide results and caveats: Generation probabilities of non-shared clonotypes were lower (relative to those shared by all four donors).

Over several immunoSEQ plates, each subset's genomic DNA was distributed in even portions. Using immunoSEQ multiplex PCR, the repertoire was profiled, and TCRdb retains in-frame clones only, with some absent. The table lists roughly 2.4 million clones, under 97% of them singletons. The CDR3 has 15 residues. Per germline, CDR1 KGHSH and CDR2 LQKENI. V lost 3 bases and J lost 6, with 15 bases in between. A word on this clone: What it binds is unknown.

All the donors were Caucasian adults who lived in Nashville, Tennessee. CD45RA-negative memory and CD45RA+ naive subsets were split from the CD4+ cells. The chain couples TRBV18 to TRBJ2-1, with D unclear. The receptor was isolated from a man between 18 and 29 years old in good health. Input material: naive CD4+ T cells sorted from blood. Subset of the sample: CD45RA+ positively selected. The CDR3 region is CASSPPVRNPNEQFF. CDR3 DNA sequence: TGTGCCAGCTCACCGCCGGTCAGGAATCCCAATGAGCAGTTCTTC.